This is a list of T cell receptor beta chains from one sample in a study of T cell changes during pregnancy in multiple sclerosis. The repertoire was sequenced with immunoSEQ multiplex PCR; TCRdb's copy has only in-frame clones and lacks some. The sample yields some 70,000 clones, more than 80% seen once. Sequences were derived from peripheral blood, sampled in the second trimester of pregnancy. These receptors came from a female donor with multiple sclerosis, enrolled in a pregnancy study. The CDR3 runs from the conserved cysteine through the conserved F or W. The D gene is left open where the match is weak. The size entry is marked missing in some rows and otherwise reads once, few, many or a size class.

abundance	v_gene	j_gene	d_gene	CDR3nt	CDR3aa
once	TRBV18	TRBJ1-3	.	TGTGCCAGCTCGACCAGGGCCAGGGTTGGTGGAAACACCATATATTTT	CASSTRARVGGNTIYF
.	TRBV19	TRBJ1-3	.	TGTGCCAGTAGTATTGTACCGGGATCTGGAAACACCATATATTTT	CASSIVPGSGNTIYF
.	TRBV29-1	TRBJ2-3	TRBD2	TGCAGCGTTGTCCGAGCGGGGGGCCTCACAGATACGCAGTATTTT	CSVVRAGGLTDTQYF
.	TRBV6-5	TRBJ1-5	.	TGTGCCAGCAGCCCCGGTGGGGGCAGAATGGAGCATTTT	CASSPGGGRMEHF
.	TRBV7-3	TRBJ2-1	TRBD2	TGTGCCAGCAGCCCGGGACCGCCGGGGGGTGAGCAGTTCTTC	CASSPGPPGGEQFF
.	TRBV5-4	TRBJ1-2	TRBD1	TGTGCCAGCAGCGCTGACAGGGTGGCGGGTGCGGTTTATGGCTACACCTTC	CASSADRVAGAVYGYTF
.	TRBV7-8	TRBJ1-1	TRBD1	TGTGCCAGCAGCTTAAACAGGGGGAACACTGAAGCTTTCTTT	CASSLNRGNTEAFF
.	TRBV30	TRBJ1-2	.	TGTGCCTGGAATATTAACTATGGCTACACCTTC	CAWNINYGYTF
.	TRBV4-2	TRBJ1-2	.	TGTGCCAGCAGCCAAGCCGGGTCTCGTGGCTACACCTTC	CASSQAGSRGYTF
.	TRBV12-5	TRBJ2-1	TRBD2	TGTGCTAGTGGTCCCACCACAGTCCCGGGACTAGCGGCATCATCTGAGCAGTTCTTC	CASGPTTVPGLAASSEQFF
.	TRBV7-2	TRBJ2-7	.	TGTGCCAGCAGCTTAGAGTACGGAGGCGAGCAGTACTTC	CASSLEYGGEQYF
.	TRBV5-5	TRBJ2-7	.	TGTGCCAGCAGCTTGCTCGGTTTAGCTCCCTACGAGCAGTACTTC	CASSLLGLAPYEQYF
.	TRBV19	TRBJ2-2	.	TGTGCCAGTAGTATAAGATCAGGGGGGTGGAACACCGGGGAGCTGTTTTTT	CASSIRSGGWNTGELFF
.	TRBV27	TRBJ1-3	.	TGTGCCAGCAGTCCGGGAAACAGAAACACCATATATTTT	CASSPGNRNTIYF
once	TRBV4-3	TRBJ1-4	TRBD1	TGCGCCAGCAGCCACGGTACGACAGGGGGAGAAGAAAAACTGTTTTTT	CASSHGTTGGEEKLFF
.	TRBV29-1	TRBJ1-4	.	TGCGCTCAGAAAGCAACTAATGAAAAACTGTTTTTT	CAQKATNEKLFF
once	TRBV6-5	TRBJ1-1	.	TGTGCCAGCAGTTCGATCGGGACTCCCAGGTCGGCTGAAGCTTTCTTT	CASSSIGTPRSAEAFF
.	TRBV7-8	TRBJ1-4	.	TGTGCCAGCAGCCTAACGAGGGGGAAAACTAATGAAAAACTGTTTTTT	CASSLTRGKTNEKLFF
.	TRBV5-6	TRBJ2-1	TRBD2	TGTGCCAGCAGCTCCCGGAGCGGGGGGGCCAGTGAGCAGTTCTTC	CASSSRSGGASEQFF
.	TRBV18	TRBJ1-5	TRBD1	TGTGCCAGCTCTGTGGACAGGAATCAGCCCCAGCATTTT	CASSVDRNQPQHF